This TCR beta chain was identified during a study of brain T cells in children with intractable seizures. Findings of the study overall: Pre-surgery blood may have been undersampled, hiding some clones.

Points on this clone: Its antigen is not known.

Time point meaning: blood from clinic visit 5 months post-surgery; TSC patient then seizure free. CDR3 length: 13 residues. Germline V gene lookup returns CDR1 SGHRS and CDR2 YFSETQ. Trimming cost V 4 bases and J 2 bases, with 9 bases left between them. Here immunoSEQ multiplex PCR was the method, and the copy in TCRdb shows in-frame clones only, minus some. The table shows about 340,000 clones, with 93% occurring only once. The chain uses TRBV5-1 and TRBJ1-2, with D unresolved. The receptor was isolated from a boy under three years old with tuberous sclerosis and intractable seizures. The sample was peripheral blood, taken about 5 months after surgery. For the CDR3, the DNA is TGCGCCAGCAGCACAACACCGAACTATGGCTACACCTTC. This codes for CASSTTPNYGYTF.